What follows are 28 T cell receptor beta chains derived from one specimen sequenced in a study of cytomegalovirus exposure and HLA in healthy donors. Some clones are missing from TCRdb's copy, which holds only in-frame ones; the method was immunoSEQ multiplex PCR. The data show fewer than 250,000 clones, with 85% to 90% seen just once and about 2.8% held by the top ten. Sequencing input: PBMCs. Source of these receptors: a man in his late teens or twenties in good health and CMV-seronegative.

This clone has a single count. CDR3 residues: CSATRNEQFF. CDR3 bases: TGCAGTGCTACGCGAAATGAGCAGTTCTTC. The chain employs TRBV20-1 and TRBJ2-1; no firm D call. Germline V gene sequence: CDR1 DFQATT, CDR2 SNEGSKA (reference sequence). The CDR3 extends over 10 amino acids. Between the trimmed V and J ends, which lost 4 bases and 7 bases, there was a span of 5 bases.

The chain is built from TRBV10-3 and TRBJ2-6; 7 bases agree with TRBD1. The CDR3 contains 17 residues. V shed 3 bases and J 4 bases; nucleotides not matched to a gene: 9. Germline V gene data show CDR1 as ENHRY and CDR2 as SYGVKD. CDR3 sequence: CAISDSRDRAGANVLTF. CDR3 bases: TGTGCCATCAGTGATTCCCGTGACAGGGCCGGGGCCAACGTCCTGACTTTC.

This chain links TRBV28 with TRBJ2-7; D is possibly TRBD1 (5 bases). V was cut by 3 bases and J by 3 bases, with 15 bases left in between. The germline V gene encodes CDR1 MDHEN and CDR2 SYDVKM. The CDR3 totals 15 residues. The CDR3, as DNA: TGTGCCAGCAGTTTTAGTTGGCAGGGTCACTACGAGCAGTACTTC. Its translation: CASSFSWQGHYEQYF. Using reference TRBV28 and TRBJ2-7 for the parts outside the CDR3, the full variable domain is DVKVTQSSRYLVKRTGEKVFLECVQDMDHENMFWYRQDPGLGLRLIYFSYDVKMKEKGDIPEGYSVSREKKERFSLILESASTNQTSMYLCASSFSWQGHYEQYFGPGTRLTVT.

The J gene is TRBJ1-4, the V gene TRBV4-2; 8 bases align to TRBD1. V lost 2 bases, J lost 4 bases, and 6 bases stayed unmatched. CDR1 is LGHNA, CDR2 YNFKEQ, per germline. There are 16 residues in the CDR3. In DNA form, the CDR3 reads TGTGCCAGCAGCCAAATCAGGGGGCTCGGTAATGAAAAACTGTTTTTT. Its translation is CASSQIRGLGNEKLFF.

The chain is built from TRBV7-8 and TRBJ1-3; 7 nucleotides agree with TRBD1. Germline loops: CDR1 SGHVS, CDR2 FQNEAQ. Trimming at V came to 5 bases and at J to 6 bases, leaving 7 bases not matched to a gene. The CDR3 consists of 14 residues. The CDR3 bases are TGTGCCAGCAGCCCTCGGACAGGACAAAACACCATATATTTT. Protein product: CASSPRTGQNTIYF.

V and J are TRBV18 and TRBJ1-1; 8 nucleotides match TRBD1. V shed 6 bases and J 5 bases; nucleotides not matched to a gene: 8. Germline V gene sequence: CDR1 KGHSH, CDR2 LQKENI. CDR3 length equals 14 residues. In DNA, the CDR3 is TGTGCCAGCTCCCGCGGGACAGGCAGAACTGAAGCTTTCTTT. As protein: CASSRGTGRTEAFF.

The V and J genes are TRBV6-5 and TRBJ2-1; 7 bases fit TRBD2. The CDR3 sequence is 13 residues long. Germline CDR1 is MNHEY and CDR2 is SVGAGI. With 2 bases clipped from V and 5 bases from J, the junction kept 0 bases outside the gene matches. CDR3 sequence reads: CASSYLADNEQFF. The CDR3 DNA sequence: TGTGCCAGCAGTTACCTAGCGGACAATGAGCAGTTCTTC.

This clone was counted a few times. V and J are TRBV4-1 and TRBJ1-2; weak D call: TRBD1 (5 bases). The CDR3 has 13 residues. Germline V gives CDR1 MGHRA, CDR2 YSYEKL. V lost 6 bases and J 4 bases, leaving 12 bases between the germline ends. DNA of the CDR3: TGCGCCAGCAGGGACCAGGACACCTATGGCTACACCTTC. Translated, it gives CASRDQDTYGYTF.

The genes are TRBV11-3 and TRBJ2-2, with D hard to call. The germline CDR1 and CDR2 sequences are SGHNT and YENEEA. The CDR3 contains 11 residues. The V end lost 6 bases, the J end lost 5 bases, and 4 bases lay between the germline ends. The CDR3 region is CASSLTGELFF. The CDR3 DNA is TGTGCCAGCAGTCTAACCGGGGAGCTGTTTTTT.

The J gene is TRBJ1-1, the V gene TRBV2, with a weak D call TRBD1 (5 bases). The CDR3 has 13 residues. The germline gives CDR1 SNHLY, CDR2 FYNNEI. Trimming removed 9 bases from V and 1 base from J, with 12 bases in between. The CDR3 nucleotides read TGTGCCAGTGCAGGACATGAGAACACTGAAGCTTTCTTT. Translating it yields CASAGHENTEAFF.

J is TRBJ1-1 and V is TRBV28; a weak D match, TRBD1 (5 bases). The CDR3 is 12 amino acids. Per the germline V gene, CDR1 is MDHEN and CDR2 is SYDVKM. V lost 9 bases and J 8 bases, leaving 16 bases between the germline ends. CDR3: CASWGRVAEAFF. For the CDR3, the DNA is TGTGCCAGTTGGGGCAGGGTAGCCGAAGCTTTCTTT.

This clone occurred a few times. The V gene is TRBV6-1, the J gene TRBJ2-7; D may be TRBD1 (7 bases). V shed 4 bases and J shed 3 bases, with 16 bases lying between them. The CDR3 runs to 15 residues. CDR1 is MNHNS and CDR2 is SASEGT in the germline V gene. CDR3 sequence: CASSVGPGGGYEQYF. CDR3 nucleotide sequence: TGTGCCAGCAGTGTCGGACCAGGGGGAGGCTACGAGCAGTACTTC.

This clone has a single count. The V call is TRBV4-1, the J call TRBJ1-1, with D possibly TRBD1 on 6 matching bases. The V end was cut by 5 bases, the J end by 2 bases, with 15 bases between. Germline V gene sequence: CDR1 MGHRA, CDR2 YSYEKL. This CDR3 has 15 residues. The CDR3 region is CASSDQGLANTEAFF. CDR3 nucleotides: TGCGCCAGCAGCGACCAGGGGCTGGCAAACACTGAAGCTTTCTTT.

This rearrangement joins TRBV4-3 to TRBJ2-7, with unresolved D. The germline V and J ends were trimmed by 0 bases and 4 bases, with 13 bases remaining between them. In germline, CDR1 is LGHNA, CDR2 YSLEER. This CDR3 is built from 15 residues. CDR3 in amino acids: CASSQESYTWYEQYF. The CDR3, as DNA: TGCGCCAGCAGCCAAGAATCCTATACTTGGTACGAGCAGTACTTC.

The CDR3 is CASSLLGGPSYNEQFF. CDR3 DNA sequence: TGTGCCAGCAGTTTATTGGGGGGGCCCTCCTACAATGAGCAGTTCTTC. The V call is TRBV27, the J call TRBJ2-1, with D maybe TRBD2 (7 bases). The CDR3 extends over 16 amino acids. CDR1 and CDR2 (germline): MNHEY, SMNVEV (reference sequence). V lost 1 base and J 0 bases, leaving 10 bases between the germline ends.

The rearrangement joins TRBV6-4 to TRBJ2-1, with a weak D call TRBD2 (5 bases). This CDR3 has 13 residues. Germline assignment: CDR1 MRHNA and CDR2 SNTAGT. Trimming took off 2 bases at V and 8 bases at J, with 10 bases between the two ends. The CDR3 here is CASSDREGHEQFF. In DNA form, the CDR3 reads TGTGCCAGCAGTGACCGGGAAGGCCATGAGCAGTTCTTC.

The chain is built from TRBV14 and TRBJ1-2; D ambiguous. The ends were cut back, 1 base at V and 2 bases at J, with 5 bases in the middle. CDR1 and CDR2 from the germline V gene are SGHDN and FVKESK. The CDR3 is 13 residues long. Written as DNA, the CDR3 is TGTGCCAGCAGCCAAGGAGAGAACTATGGCTACACCTTC. Its protein product is CASSQGENYGYTF.

In this sample, this clone turned up a few times. The chain has TRBV6-6 and TRBJ1-4, with unresolved D. This CDR3 contains 12 residues. Germline CDR1 is MNHNY and CDR2 is SVGAGI (reference sequence). V was pared by 8 bases and J by 6 bases, with 10 bases between. CDR3 in DNA: TGTGCCAGCGGAGAATCGGATGAAAAACTGTTTTTT. It yields the protein CASGESDEKLFF.

The rearrangement uses TRBV29-1 and TRBJ1-1; D remains ambiguous. CDR3 length: 12 amino acids. The V gene's germline CDR1 is SQVTM and CDR2 ANQGSEA. Trimming took off 6 bases at V and 2 bases at J, with 10 bases between the two ends. The CDR3 loop is CSVDNTNTEAFF. CDR3 DNA sequence: TGCAGCGTAGACAACACCAACACTGAAGCTTTCTTT. The entire variable domain, with the rest obtained from reference TRBV29-1 and TRBJ1-1, is as follows: SAVISQKPSRDICQRGTSLTIQCQVDSQVTMMFWYRQQPGQSLTLIATANQGSEATYESGFVIDKFPISRPNLTFSTLTVSNMSPEDSSIYLCSVDNTNTEAFFGQGTRLTVV.

The genes are TRBV27 and TRBJ2-7, with 9 bases identical to TRBD2. Germline trimming cut 5 bases from V and 3 bases from J; bases unmatched to any gene: 2. Germline V lookup: CDR1 MNHEY, CDR2 SMNVEV (reference sequence). This CDR3 contains 13 residues. The CDR3 coding sequence is TGTGCCAGCAGTGCTAGCGGGGACTACGAGCAGTACTTC. Translated: CASSASGDYEQYF.

The chain combines TRBV5-6 with TRBJ1-1; D unclear. Per the germline V gene, CDR1 is SGHDT and CDR2 is YYEEEE. There are 13 residues in the CDR3. V lost 1 base to trimming and J lost 8 bases, with 12 bases between them. This CDR3 reads CASSLWSEPEAFF. CDR3 nucleotide sequence: TGTGCCAGCAGCTTGTGGTCAGAACCCGAAGCTTTCTTT. Supplemented by reference TRBV5-6 and TRBJ1-1, the full variable domain reads DAGVTQSPTHLIKTRGQQVTLRCSPKSGHDTVSWYQQALGQGPQFIFQYYEEEERQRGNFPDRFSGHQFPNYSSELNVNALLLGDSALYLCASSLWSEPEAFFGQGTRLTVV.

CDR3 residues: CSARAEREQFF. The CDR3 bases are TGCAGTGCTAGAGCGGAGCGAGAGCAGTTCTTC. The chain couples TRBV20-1 to TRBJ2-1; D gene uncertain. V gave up 1 base and J gave up 10 bases, with 8 bases separating them. Germline CDR1 DFQATT, CDR2 SNEGSKA (reference sequence). The CDR3 is 11 residues long.

This chain links TRBV2 with TRBJ1-5, with D tentatively TRBD1 (5 bases). Trimming left V 5 bases short and J 6 bases short, with 17 bases between. Germline V CDR1 and CDR2: SNHLY, FYNNEI. CDR3 size: 15 residues. In nucleotides, the CDR3 is TGTGCCAGCAGTCGATTAGACAGAGGAAGTCAGCCCCAGCATTTT. Translated: CASSRLDRGSQPQHF. Combining the CDR3 with reference TRBV2 and TRBJ1-5 gives the whole variable domain EPEVTQTPSHQVTQMGQEVILRCVPISNHLYFYWYRQILGQKVEFLVSFYNNEISEKSEIFDDQFSVERPDGSNFTLKIRSTKLEDSAMYFCASSRLDRGSQPQHFGDGTRLSIL.

The chain employs TRBV4-2 and TRBJ2-7; a weak D match, TRBD1 (6 bases). The CDR3 is 15 residues long. Per the germline V gene, CDR1 is LGHNA and CDR2 is YNFKEQ. Trimming removed 0 bases from V and 1 base from J, with 10 bases in between. For the CDR3, the DNA is TGTGCCAGCAGCCAAGAGAGGACAGAATCCTACGAGCAGTACTTC. It codes for CASSQERTESYEQYF.

The V gene is TRBV4-1, the J gene TRBJ1-5; D remains unclear. There are 15 residues in the CDR3. The V end was cut by 4 bases, the J end by 0 bases, with 10 bases between. Germline V gene sequence: CDR1 MGHRA, CDR2 YSYEKL. This chain's CDR3 is CASSPGDYSNQPQHF. The CDR3 DNA follows: TGCGCCAGCAGCCCGGGAGATTATAGCAATCAGCCCCAGCATTTT.

V is TRBV6-5 and J is TRBJ1-3; D not certain. The V and J ends lost 2 bases and 3 bases respectively, with 14 bases between them. Germline assignment: CDR1 MNHEY and CDR2 SVGAGI. The CDR3 loop spans 16 amino acids. CDR3 in amino acids: CASSYALEGSGNTIYF. In DNA form, the CDR3 reads TGTGCCAGCAGTTACGCGCTGGAGGGTAGTGGAAACACCATATATTTT.

The chain couples TRBV29-1 to TRBJ1-2, with D tentatively TRBD1 (5 bases). Germline V gene sequence: CDR1 SQVTM, CDR2 ANQGSEA. V was shortened by 0 bases and J by 4 bases, with 12 bases between the two germline ends. The CDR3 sequence is 14 residues long. CDR3 protein: CSVEDPQVGYGYTF. The CDR3 coding sequence is TGCAGCGTTGAAGACCCACAGGTCGGCTATGGCTACACCTTC.

The chain couples TRBV5-1 to TRBJ2-1; possibly TRBD1 for D (6 bases). The CDR3 runs to 14 residues. Germline V gene lookup returns CDR1 SGHRS and CDR2 YFSETQ. Trimming cost V 3 bases and J 9 bases, with 16 bases left between them. The CDR3 loop reads CASSYGQIDGEQFF. The DNA for the CDR3 is TGCGCCAGCAGCTACGGACAGATTGACGGTGAGCAGTTCTTC. The full variable domain, completed using reference TRBV5-1 and TRBJ2-1, is KAGVTQTPRYLIKTRGQQVTLSCSPISGHRSVSWYQQTPGQGLQFLFEYFSETQRNKGNFPGRFSGRQFSNSRSEMNVSTLELGDSALYLCASSYGQIDGEQFFGPGTRLTVL.